The T cell receptor (beta chain) under discussion was sequenced for a study of identical twins. Study-wide results and limits: Cord blood's abundant beta clonotypes had fewer insertions, unlike memory repertoires.

Trimming removed 7 bases at V and 2 bases at J, with 14 bases between. This CDR3 has 15 residues. In germline, CDR1 is WNHNN, CDR2 SYGVQD (reference sequence). Concerning this clonotype itself: Its matching antigen is unknown.

Unique molecular identifiers were present on cDNA, and template switching added a universal primer site. Each CDR3 protein is one row after TCRdb ran MiXCR on the 5' RACE reads. The table has some 760,000 distinct CDR3 sequences, about 18% seen once; the top ten hold over 10%. The same data also went into a second study, on T cells expressing NK-cell markers. That publication notes: Cells sorted as CD3+CD56+NKG2C+, CD3+CD56+NKG2C- and CD3+CD56-NKG2C+ T cells supplied the TCR beta repertoires. The study left the HCMV specificity of expanded NKG2C+ T cell clones unresolved.

V usage is TRBV10-1 and J usage is TRBJ2-2, with D maybe TRBD1 (5 bases). The clonotype comes from a woman aged 18-29 years in good health. Sample: PBMCs. This CDR3 reads CASTNDRTNTGELFF. The DNA for the CDR3 is TGCGCCAGCACTAACGACAGAACAAACACCGGGGAGCTGTTTTTT.